The clone carrying this T cell receptor (beta chain) was detected only a few times. Its target is not known. The CDR3 runs to 16 residues. Germline V gene data show CDR1 as MNHNY and CDR2 as SVGAGI (reference sequence). The V gene lost 7 bases and the J gene lost 5 bases, with 23 bases spanning the gap. These data come from a study of post-analysis software for immune sequencing data. The study, taken as a whole, reports: The study found significantly lower normalized Chao1 diversity in multiple sclerosis patients than in controls. Elevated frequency relative to controls characterized 4 or 5 TRBV segments in patients, TRBV5-6, TRBV5-1 and TRBV20-1 among them.

Tagging with unique molecular identifiers was a feature of the TCR beta cDNA libraries. TCRdb analysed the PCR reads with MiXCR anew, one entry per CDR3 protein. Here the sample spans hundreds of thousands of distinct CDR3 sequences, just under 30% being singletons. This TCR was sampled from a girl aged 10 to 17 with multiple sclerosis. Sequenced: blood. The rearrangement uses TRBV6-6 and TRBJ2-5, with D perhaps matching TRBD1 or TRBD2 (5 bases each). CDR3 sequence (DNA): TGTGCCAGCAACAGACTTAGCGCTTCGAAGGGGGAGACCCAGTACTTC. This codes for CASNRLSASKGETQYF.